The sequence of this T cell receptor beta chain was determined in a study of glioma-infiltrating T cells after dendritic cell vaccination. Study-level results: Few patients contributed both blood and tumor specimens.

About this clone itself: Its specificity is not known.

The CDR3 contains 13 residues. CDR1 WSHSY and CDR2 SAAADI come from the germline V gene. After removal of 2 bases from V and 10 bases from J, the junction contained 5 bases not matched to a gene. Amplification used 60 V beta primers and 13 J beta primers. The repertoire was sequenced with immunoSEQ multiplex PCR; TCRdb's copy has only in-frame clones and lacks some. Of roughly 100,000 clones in the sample, approximately 81% were seen once. Patients had residual fresh-frozen tumor tissue and more than two years of survival data. The V gene is TRBV10-2, the J gene TRBJ2-7; 10 bases match TRBD2. The clonotype originates from a human donor with glioblastoma. The sequenced sample was blood, obtained before dendritic cell vaccination. The CDR3 protein is CASSEVAGGPQYF. CDR3 in DNA: TGCGCCAGCAGTGAGGTAGCGGGGGGACCACAGTACTTC.